The clone carrying this T cell receptor beta chain was counted a few times. The antigen is undetermined. This sample stems from a study of blood T cells in healthy people across ages. Through a sample-barcoded 5' primer and a J-beta primer mix, a second PCR was run for roughly 6 to 12 cycles. TCRdb fed the 5' RACE reads into MiXCR, producing one record per CDR3 protein. The table shows approximately 780,000 distinct CDR3 sequences, with about 26% occurring only once. Aged about 6 to 100, donors were systemically healthy Caucasians from Russia. Broader study findings: No conclusive comparison of naive versus antigen-experienced cells was possible with unsorted PBMCs.

This CDR3 has 15 residues. Germline CDR1 reads SQVTM; CDR2 reads ANQGSEA. Trimming took 1 base from V and 3 from J; bases not matched to a gene: 8. The same data also went into a second study, on T cells of mothers and their children. This second study says: Not a single persistent microchimeric T cell clone was detected.

This TCR was sampled from a boy younger than 18 in good health. The chain joins TRBV29-1 to TRBJ2-5; 7 positions agree with TRBD2. The sample consisted of blood. Written as DNA, the CDR3 is TGCAGCGTTGAAGCCTCGCCGGGGGGAAAAGAGACCCAGTACTTC. Translated: CSVEASPGGKETQYF.